This passage covers 19 T cell receptor beta chains from one sample sequenced in a study of blood T cell repertoires in COVID-19. Using immunoSEQ multiplex PCR, the repertoire was profiled, and TCRdb retains in-frame clones only, with some absent. The sample lists approximately 300,000 clones; 70% to 90% were seen once. The sequencing input was peripheral blood. These receptors all come from a woman in her forties or fifties with active or convalescent COVID-19.

V is TRBV5-1 and J is TRBJ2-5, with TRBD1 identical over 10 bases. The CDR3 runs 15 residues. Germline CDR1 reads SGHRS; CDR2 reads YFSETQ. V lost 4 bases to trimming and J lost 4 bases; unmatched junction nucleotides: 7. CDR3: CASSRGQGVGETQYF. The CDR3 coding sequence is TGCGCCAGCAGCCGCGGACAGGGGGTCGGAGAGACCCAGTACTTC. Drawing the rest from reference TRBV5-1 and TRBJ2-5, the complete variable domain is KAGVTQTPRYLIKTRGQQVTLSCSPISGHRSVSWYQQTPGQGLQFLFEYFSETQRNKGNFPGRFSGRQFSNSRSEMNVSTLELGDSALYLCASSRGQGVGETQYFGPGTRLLVL.

The chain employs TRBV7-9 and TRBJ2-5; D not certain. There are 14 residues in the CDR3. Per the germline V gene, CDR1 is SEHNR and CDR2 is FQNEAQ (reference sequence). V lost 6 bases to trimming and J lost 2 bases, with 13 bases between them. The CDR3 DNA follows: TGTGCCAGCAGTCCAGACATATCACAAGAGACCCAGTACTTC. It translates to CASSPDISQETQYF.

The rearrangement joins TRBV6-5 to TRBJ1-2; 8 nucleotides align to TRBD1. Germline V CDR1 and CDR2: MNHEY, SVGAGI. This CDR3 contains 13 residues. V lost 7 bases and J lost 2; bases outside the gene matches: 3. The CDR3 nucleotides read TGTGCCAGCACCGACAGGGGAAACTATGGCTACACCTTC. As protein: CASTDRGNYGYTF.

The V gene is TRBV10-3, the J gene TRBJ1-4, with 7 bases identical to TRBD1. CDR3 length: 17 amino acids. The V and J ends lost 5 bases and 0 bases, in that order; junction bases with no gene match: 9. The germline V gene encodes CDR1 ENHRY and CDR2 SYGVKD. The DNA of the CDR3 is TGTGCCATCAGTATTTCAGGGGGGCACGCAACTAATGAAAAACTGTTTTTT. Protein: CAISISGGHATNEKLFF.

In its sample, this clone was seen once. The rearrangement joins TRBV9 to TRBJ2-3; 13 bases are shared with TRBD2. The CDR3 spans 17 residues. Germline V CDR1 and CDR2: SGDLS, YYNGEE. J lost 3 bases, V lost 4 bases, and 8 bases had no gene match. CDR3 nucleotide sequence: TGTGCCAGCAGCCCCAGAAGGACTAGCGGGAGTACAGATACGCAGTATTTT. This sequence encodes CASSPRRTSGSTDTQYF. Based on the CDR3 plus reference TRBV9 and TRBJ2-3, the full variable domain is DSGVTQTPKHLITATGQRVTLRCSPRSGDLSVYWYQQSLDQGLQFLIQYYNGEERAKGNILERFSAQQFPDLHSELNLSSLELGDSALYFCASSPRRTSGSTDTQYFGPGTRLTVL.

This chain connects TRBV5-4 to TRBJ1-1; weak D call: TRBD1 (5 bases). Trimming shortened V by 2 bases and J by 5 bases, and 13 bases separated the two germline ends. The CDR3 contains 14 residues. Germline V gene sequence: CDR1 SGHNT, CDR2 YYREEE (reference sequence). Here the CDR3 reads CASSFGGRGTEAFF. Written as DNA, the CDR3 is TGTGCCAGCAGCTTTGGGGGGAGAGGTACTGAAGCTTTCTTT.

V gene TRBV12-5 combines with J gene TRBJ2-1; D is perhaps TRBD1 (6 bases). Germline V lookup: CDR1 LGHNT, CDR2 FRNRAP. CDR3 length equals 14 residues. The V end lost 7 bases, the J end lost 2 bases, and 12 bases lay between the germline ends. The CDR3 nucleotides are TGTGCTAGTGCCGCACAGGGCCCCTACAATGAGCAGTTCTTC. This gives the protein CASAAQGPYNEQFF.

This chain connects TRBV12-3 or TRBV12-4 to TRBJ2-5; no firm D call. V was trimmed by 5 bases and J by 10 bases, leaving 14 bases between them. The CDR3 is 12 amino acids. The CDR3 nucleotides are TGTGCCAGCAGTCCCCAGGATTTTGGCCAGTACTTC. Protein: CASSPQDFGQYF.

The chain carries TRBV7-9 and TRBJ1-6; D not resolved. In germline, CDR1 is SEHNR, CDR2 FQNEAQ (reference sequence). Trimming cost V 5 bases and J 0 bases, with 8 bases left between them. This CDR3 region has 15 residues. The CDR3 here is CASSESGSYNSPLHF. The CDR3 DNA follows: TGTGCCAGCAGCGAATCAGGCTCCTATAATTCACCCCTCCACTTT.

The chain uses TRBV7-9 and TRBJ2-2; TRBD1 agrees at 10 bases. The CDR3 runs to 18 residues. The V gene's germline CDR1 is SEHNR and CDR2 FQNEAQ (reference sequence). V shed 5 bases, J shed 4 bases, and the junction held 13 bases outside the gene matches. The CDR3 bases are TGTGCCAGCAGCAGAGTCCCGGGACAGGGGTCAGGCACCGGGGAGCTGTTTTTT. It encodes CASSRVPGQGSGTGELFF.

This clone was detected once. The rearrangement links TRBV7-8 to TRBJ2-2; D is unclear. Trimming stripped 0 bases from V and 6 bases from J, with 5 bases between. The CDR3 length is 13 residues. Germline CDR1 and CDR2: SGHVS and FQNEAQ. The CDR3 protein is CASSLASSGELFF. CDR3 coding DNA: TGTGCCAGCAGCTTAGCTAGTTCCGGGGAGCTGTTTTTT.

This clone appeared once. The chain joins TRBV19 to TRBJ2-7, with TRBD1 as a possible D gene (6 bases). Germline V lookup: CDR1 LNHDA, CDR2 SQIVND (reference sequence). The V end lost 7 bases, the J end lost 5 bases, and 18 bases lay between the germline ends. This CDR3 comprises 14 residues. The CDR3 loop is CASKSQGIVDEQYF. The CDR3 DNA sequence: TGTGCCAGTAAAAGTCAGGGGATAGTGGACGAGCAGTACTTC. Combining the CDR3 with reference TRBV19 and TRBJ2-7 gives the whole variable domain DGGITQSPKYLFRKEGQNVTLSCEQNLNHDAMYWYRQDPGQGLRLIYYSQIVNDFQKGDIAEGYSVSREKKESFPLTVTSAQKNPTAFYLCASKSQGIVDEQYFGPGTRLTVT.

The chain joins TRBV20-1 to TRBJ2-7; 10 bases are shared with TRBD2. This CDR3 region has 14 residues. The germline CDR1 and CDR2 sequences are DFQATT and SNEGSKA (reference sequence). The junction had 6 bases not matched to a gene; V was cut back by 3 bases and J by 4 bases. This CDR3 is CSASFGLADYEQYF. The CDR3 bases are TGCAGTGCTAGTTTTGGACTAGCGGATTACGAGCAGTACTTC.

The gene calls are TRBV9 and TRBJ2-3; maybe TRBD1 (5 bases). The CDR3 spans 14 residues. Germline V CDR1 and CDR2: SGDLS, YYNGEE. Trimming cost V 4 bases and J 2 bases, with 11 bases left between them. In DNA, the CDR3 is TGTGCCAGCAGCCGTGGCAGGGACACAGATACGCAGTATTTT. Its translation: CASSRGRDTDTQYF.

This rearrangement joins TRBV18 to TRBJ1-2, with TRBD1 matching over 10 bases. The V gene's germline CDR1 is KGHSH and CDR2 LQKENI. CDR3 length equals 16 residues. V lost 2 bases, J lost 6 bases, and 9 bases stayed unmatched. CDR3 amino acids: CASSPTGQGSSDGYTF. CDR3 bases: TGTGCCAGCTCACCAACGGGACAGGGGAGTTCAGATGGCTACACCTTC.

This clone came up once. The V gene is TRBV10-3, the J gene TRBJ1-5; 10 nucleotides line up with TRBD1. This CDR3 contains 15 residues. J lost 2 bases, V lost 4 bases, and 2 bases had no gene match. Germline V gene lookup returns CDR1 ENHRY and CDR2 SYGVKD. CDR3 residues: CAISVGTGGNQPQHF. The CDR3 DNA is TGTGCCATCAGTGTGGGGACAGGGGGCAATCAGCCCCAGCATTTT.

This clone has a single count. The J gene is TRBJ1-2, the V gene TRBV6-5, with D perhaps TRBD1 (5 bases). The CDR3 has 14 amino acids. V was trimmed by 4 bases and J by 4 bases, leaving 13 bases between them. Germline V gives CDR1 MNHEY, CDR2 SVGAGI. The CDR3 reads CASSSTGRAYGYTF. The CDR3 DNA reads as TGTGCCAGCAGTTCCACGGGCAGGGCCTATGGCTACACCTTC.

The chain uses TRBV7-9 and TRBJ1-6; 7 bases align to TRBD1. V lost 4 bases to trimming and J lost 10 bases; unmatched junction nucleotides: 7. The CDR3 loop spans 14 amino acids. Per germline, CDR1 SEHNR and CDR2 FQNEAQ (reference sequence). CDR3 DNA sequence: TGTGCCAGCAGCTCCGACAGGGAGCTCTCACCCCTCCACTTT. It specifies CASSSDRELSPLHF.

V gene TRBV6-5 combines with J gene TRBJ2-7; no definite D call. Germline assignment: CDR1 MNHEY and CDR2 SVGAGI. V was shortened by 6 bases and J by 0 bases, with 9 bases between the two germline ends. The CDR3 runs to 13 residues. The CDR3 nucleotides are TGTGCCAGCAGGTCCCCAGTCTCCTACGAGCAGTACTTC. Protein product: CASRSPVSYEQYF.